This TCR beta chain was captured by sequencing in a study of T cell changes during pregnancy in multiple sclerosis. Assay: immunoSEQ multiplex PCR; the TCRdb copy retains only in-frame clones and omits some. The repertoire has 51,000 or so clones, 93% of them found once; the top ten carry 1.5% to 2%. Germline V lookup: CDR1 SGDLS, CDR2 YYNGEE. V lost 1 base to trimming and J lost 3 bases, with 13 bases between them. The CDR3 length is 15 residues. This receptor was taken from a female donor with multiple sclerosis, enrolled in a pregnancy study. J is TRBJ2-5 and V is TRBV9; D may be TRBD1 (6 bases). This material consisted of peripheral blood, taken in the second trimester of pregnancy. This CDR3 reads CASSVLPGHKETQYF. In nucleotides, the CDR3 is TGTGCCAGCAGCGTATTACCGGGACACAAAGAGACCCAGTACTTC.